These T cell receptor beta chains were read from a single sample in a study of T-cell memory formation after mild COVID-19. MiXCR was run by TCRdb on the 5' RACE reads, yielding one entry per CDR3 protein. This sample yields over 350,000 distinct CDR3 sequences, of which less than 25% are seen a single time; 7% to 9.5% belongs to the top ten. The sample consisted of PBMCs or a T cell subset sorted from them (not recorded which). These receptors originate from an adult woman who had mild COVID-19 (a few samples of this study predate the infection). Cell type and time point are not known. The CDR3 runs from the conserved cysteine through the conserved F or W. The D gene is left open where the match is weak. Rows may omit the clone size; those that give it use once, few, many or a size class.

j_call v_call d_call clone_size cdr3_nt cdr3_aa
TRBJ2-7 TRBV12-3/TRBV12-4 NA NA TGTGCCAGCCCCCTCGGGGACAACGGGGGGTCGGACGAGCAGTACTTC CASPLGDNGGSDEQYF
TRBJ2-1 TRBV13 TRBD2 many TGTGCCAGCAGCCGACCTAGCGGGGATGACAATGAGCAGTTCTTC CASSRPSGDDNEQFF
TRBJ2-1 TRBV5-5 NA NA TGTGCCAGCAGCTTGGCGGCCCCGAGCTCCTACAATGAGCAGTTCTTC CASSLAAPSSYNEQFF
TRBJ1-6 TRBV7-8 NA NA TGTGCCAGCTCTCTCAGGGGCAGGGACAATTCACCCCTCCACTTT CASSLRGRDNSPLHF
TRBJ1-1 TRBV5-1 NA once TGCGCCAGCAGCTTGGGGGATCTGCGCACTGAAGCTTTCTTT CASSLGDLRTEAFF
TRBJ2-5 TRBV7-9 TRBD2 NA TGTGCCAGCAGCCCTAGACTAGCGCAGCAAGAGACCCAGTACTTC CASSPRLAQQETQYF
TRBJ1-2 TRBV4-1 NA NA TGCGCCAGCAGCCAAGATAAGGGATCCTATGGCTACACCTTC CASSQDKGSYGYTF
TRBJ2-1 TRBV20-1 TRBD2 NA TGCAGTGCTGGCCATCGGCAAGGGGGACTAGCGGGACTGAGCTCCTACAATGAGCAGTTCTTC CSAGHRQGGLAGLSSYNEQFF
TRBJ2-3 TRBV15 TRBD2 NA TGTGCCACCAGCAGAACGGTAGCGGGAGCAGATACGCAGTATTTT CATSRTVAGADTQYF
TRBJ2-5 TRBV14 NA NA TGTGCCAGCAGCCAAGATGGGGCAGGGGACGAGACCCAGTACTTC CASSQDGAGDETQYF
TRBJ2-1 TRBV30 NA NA TGTGCCTGGAGTGGTGCCGACTTCTCCTACAATGAGCAGTTCTTC CAWSGADFSYNEQFF
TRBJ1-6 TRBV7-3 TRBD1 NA TGTGCCAGCAGCCCCGGAACCCCGGGACAGGGACCCCTCCACTTT CASSPGTPGQGPLHF
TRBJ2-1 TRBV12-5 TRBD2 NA TGTGCTAGTGGTTTGGTACTGACTAGCGGGAGAGAGCAGTTCTTC CASGLVLTSGREQFF
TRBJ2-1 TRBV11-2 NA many TGTGCCAGCAGCCCCGTCCCATCCCCATACAATGAGCAGTTCTTC CASSPVPSPYNEQFF
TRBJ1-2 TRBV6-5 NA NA TGTGCCAGCAGCGAACAGGGCGGCCGGGGAGGCTACACCTTC CASSEQGGRGGYTF
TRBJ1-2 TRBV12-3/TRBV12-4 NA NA TGTGCCAGCAGTTTAGTTCAGGGGATTAATGGCTACACCTTC CASSLVQGINGYTF
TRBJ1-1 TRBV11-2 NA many TGTGCCAGCAGCTTCCTCGGGGAAGCGAGAGCTGAAGCTTTCTTT CASSFLGEARAEAFF
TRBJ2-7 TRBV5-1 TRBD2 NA TGCGCCAGCAATACCGGGACTAGCGGGAGGGCCCACGAGCAGTACTTC CASNTGTSGRAHEQYF
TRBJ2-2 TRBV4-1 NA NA TGCGCCAGCAGGCGAGCTGGTGTCGGGGAGCTGTTTTTT CASRRAGVGELFF
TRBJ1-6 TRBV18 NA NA TGTGCCAGCTCACCAGCAGGGAATTCACCCCTCCACTTT CASSPAGNSPLHF
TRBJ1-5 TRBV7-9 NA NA TGTGCCAGCAGCCGAGGAGCAGGGCATCAGCCCCAGCATTTT CASSRGAGHQPQHF
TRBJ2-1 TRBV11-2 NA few TGTGCCAGCAGCTCGACCCCTGGCGGGACCGGTAGTGAGCAGTTCTTC CASSSTPGGTGSEQFF
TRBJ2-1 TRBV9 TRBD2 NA TGTGCCAGCAGCGTAGCCTCACGACCGGGACTAGCGGACAATGAGCAGTTCTTC CASSVASRPGLADNEQFF
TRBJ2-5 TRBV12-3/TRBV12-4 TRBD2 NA TGTGCCAGCAGTTTAAAGGTCGGGAGCGGGGGGATCCAAGAGACCCAGTACTTC CASSLKVGSGGIQETQYF
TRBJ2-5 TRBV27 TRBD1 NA TGTGCCAGCAGTGGACAGGGCTCCCCCGGGACCCAGTACTTC CASSGQGSPGTQYF
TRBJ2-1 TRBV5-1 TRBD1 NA TGCGCCAGCAGCTCCTCGGGACAGGGGGCCCATGAGCAGTTCTTC CASSSSGQGAHEQFF
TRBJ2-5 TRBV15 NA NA TGTGCCACCAGCAAAGGCCTCCAAGAGACCCAGTACTTC CATSKGLQETQYF
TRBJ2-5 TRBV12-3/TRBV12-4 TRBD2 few TGTGCCAGCAGTTTTGGACTAGACCAAGAGACCCAGTACTTC CASSFGLDQETQYF
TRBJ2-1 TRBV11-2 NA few TGTGCCAGCAGCTCCTACCTTTCAGGCAATGAGCAGTTCTTC CASSSYLSGNEQFF
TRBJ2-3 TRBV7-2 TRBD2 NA TGTGCCAGCAGCTTAGTCGGGGGGGCAGGCTTAAGCACAGATACGCAGTATTTT CASSLVGGAGLSTDTQYF